The 4 T cell receptor beta chains in this list originate from one sample, sequenced in a study of blood T cell repertoires in COVID-19. Clones were read by immunoSEQ multiplex PCR, and TCRdb kept only the in-frame ones, dropping some. The top ten hold 3.5% to 4% of the sample, which has about 250,000 clones, roughly 80% seen once. Sequencing was carried out using PBMCs or T cells enriched from blood (not recorded which). These receptors were collected from a woman aged 35 to 49 who had been exposed to COVID-19.

This clone was seen just once. The chain uses TRBV7-9 and TRBJ1-1, with D possibly TRBD1 on 6 matching bases. The CDR3 consists of 15 residues. Germline CDR1 and CDR2: SEHNR and FQNEAQ (reference sequence). The V end was cut by 1 base, the J end by 1 base, with 10 bases between. Written as DNA, the CDR3 is TGTGCCAGCAGCTTAGGTAGGGGGAGGAACACTGAAGCTTTCTTT. Amino acid sequence: CASSLGRGRNTEAFF.

The V call is TRBV21-1, the J call TRBJ1-1. TRBV21-1 is listed as a pseudogene. This CDR3 comprises 13 residues. CDR3 DNA sequence: TGTGCCAGCAGCAAAATCGGTTTCACTGAAGCTTTCTTT. It codes for CASSKIGFTEAFF.

V and J are TRBV27 and TRBJ2-1, with a tentative D call TRBD1 (6 bases). This CDR3 is built from 16 residues. CDR1 and CDR2 (germline): MNHEY, SMNVEV (reference sequence). V lost 0 bases and J lost 3, with 12 bases in between. The CDR3 reads CASSLSNREGYNEQFF. The CDR3 DNA reads as TGTGCCAGCAGTTTATCGAACAGGGAAGGCTACAATGAGCAGTTCTTC.

The chain is built from TRBV28 and TRBJ2-7, with 8 bases that match TRBD2. J was trimmed by 0 bases and V by 6 bases; bases with no gene match: 4. This CDR3 comprises 14 residues. Germline CDR1 and CDR2: MDHEN and SYDVKM. CDR3 DNA sequence: TGTGCCAGCAGGGCGGGGGGCCTCTCCTACGAGCAGTACTTC. It yields the protein CASRAGGLSYEQYF.